This TCR beta chain was profiled in a study of cytomegalovirus exposure and HLA in healthy donors. General study findings and limits: It was assumed in the presence/absence analyses that sequencing depth was roughly uniform across donors.

The PCR employed 60 Vbeta primers together with 13 Jbeta primers. Data came from immunoSEQ multiplex PCR; TCRdb stores just in-frame clones and leaves some out. This table holds tens of thousands of clones. About this clone itself: The antigen remains unidentified.

Participants comprised healthy donors of bone marrow. V dropped 3 bases and J dropped 2 bases, with 6 bases sitting between them. Germline V gene data show CDR1 as SQVTM and CDR2 as ANQGSEA. The CDR3 extends over 12 amino acids. Sequenced material: PBMCs. The receptor was isolated from a human donor in good health. This chain joins TRBV29-1 and TRBJ2-3, with D perhaps matching TRBD2 (5 bases). CDR3 bases: TGCAGCGTTGAGAGGGACACAGATACGCAGTATTTT. Its translation: CSVERDTDTQYF.